These 16 T cell receptor beta chains originate from one sample sequenced in a study of vaccination effects on CD4 cells after COVID-19. Expansion with viral peptide pools was applied to antigen-specific CD4+ T cells by the ViraFEST assay prior to sequencing. It was after approximately 11 days of culture that CD4+ T cells were isolated. The healthy vaccine recipients, who had no prior SARS-CoV-2 infection, showed negative nucleocapsid antibodies. Their antigen targets remain unknown. Clones were read by immunoSEQ multiplex PCR, and TCRdb kept only the in-frame ones, dropping some. The table includes around 35,000 clones, about 66% detected once. Sequenced here: CD4+ T cells from PBMCs cultured with HCoV-OC43 spike peptides, sampled before COVID-19 vaccination. Subset given: HCoV-OC43 spike overlapping peptide pool stimulation. The receptors derive from a human donor who received a COVID-19 vaccine.

This sequence joins TRBV12-5 and TRBJ2-2; perhaps TRBD1 as D (6 bases). Trimming took 7 bases from V and 1 from J, leaving 10 bases between them. The germline gives CDR1 LGHNT, CDR2 FRNRAP. The CDR3 is 14 residues long. The CDR3 protein is CASAKDRNTGELFF. DNA of the CDR3: TGTGCTAGTGCTAAGGACAGGAACACCGGGGAGCTGTTTTTT.

V is TRBV3-1 (or the pseudogene TRBV3-2) and J is TRBJ1-2; D unclear. The germline V gene has CDR1 LGHDT and CDR2 YNNKEL (reference sequence). V was shortened by 1 base and J by 4 bases, with 16 bases between the two germline ends. This CDR3 has 16 residues. The DNA for the CDR3 is TGTGCCAGCAGCCAAGGGGTCCGAGGATCCCCCTATGGCTACACCTTC. It translates to CASSQGVRGSPYGYTF.

The chain recombines TRBV29-1 with TRBJ2-1, with TRBD1 matching 10 bases. The germline V gene has CDR1 SQVTM and CDR2 ANQGSEA. V shed 6 bases and J 6 bases; nucleotides not matched to a gene: 5. This CDR3 contains 13 residues. CDR3 region: CSVDRGLGNEQFF. CDR3 nucleotides: TGCAGCGTCGACAGGGGGCTGGGCAATGAGCAGTTCTTC.

The chain couples TRBV6-2 or TRBV6-3 to TRBJ2-6; possibly TRBD1 for D (6 bases). The CDR3 runs 17 residues. Trimming took off 6 bases at V and 4 bases at J, with 19 bases between the two ends. In germline, CDR1 is MNHEY, CDR2 SVGEGT. CDR3 protein: CASSPMTGLTGANVLTF. The CDR3 nucleotides read TGTGCCAGCAGCCCTATGACAGGTCTGACCGGGGCCAACGTCCTGACTTTC.

The chain combines TRBV3-1 (or the pseudogene TRBV3-2) with TRBJ2-3; no definite D call. This CDR3 spans 14 amino acids. CDR1 is LGHDT, CDR2 YNNKEL, per germline (reference sequence). Trimming cost V 4 bases and J 0 bases, with 8 bases left between them. CDR3 protein: CASSPAASTDTQYF. In nucleotides, the CDR3 is TGTGCCAGCAGCCCGGCGGCCAGCACAGATACGCAGTATTTT.

The chain couples TRBV13 to TRBJ2-7; 8 nucleotides agree with TRBD1. Germline CDR1 and CDR2: PRHDT and FYEKMQ (reference sequence). With 7 bases clipped from V and 4 bases from J, the junction kept 9 bases outside the gene matches. The CDR3 runs to 14 residues. The CDR3 DNA is TGTGCCAGCAAAACTCTGGGACAGGCTTACGAGCAGTACTTC. Protein sequence: CASKTLGQAYEQYF.

The chain uses TRBV12-5 and TRBJ2-1; 12 nucleotides agree with TRBD2. Per germline, CDR1 LGHNT and CDR2 FRNRAP. There are 15 residues in the CDR3. Germline trimming cut 4 bases from V and 4 bases from J; bases unmatched to any gene: 2. CDR3 region: CASGSSGRVYNEQFF. In nucleotides, the CDR3 is TGTGCTAGTGGTTCTAGCGGGAGGGTTTACAATGAGCAGTTCTTC.

The rearrangement links TRBV11-2 to TRBJ2-1; D might be TRBD2 (6 bases). V was trimmed by 6 bases and J by 4 bases, leaving 16 bases between them. Germline V lookup: CDR1 SGHAT, CDR2 FQNNGV. This CDR3 is built from 15 residues. DNA of the CDR3: TGTGCCAGCAGAGCACCGGGGGTTACGTACAATGAGCAGTTCTTC. Its translation: CASRAPGVTYNEQFF.

The genes are TRBV19 and TRBJ2-2, with D perhaps assigned TRBD1 or TRBD2 (5 bases each). The germline V and J ends were trimmed by 7 bases and 5 bases, with 14 bases remaining between them. The CDR3 is 14 amino acids. Germline-derived CDR1 and CDR2 are LNHDA and SQIVND (reference sequence). The CDR3 region has the DNA TGTGCCAGTACCACGGGACCGGCTACCGGGGAGCTGTTTTTT. It specifies CASTTGPATGELFF.

This chain links TRBV2 with TRBJ2-5, with 9 bases matching TRBD2. Germline V gene lookup returns CDR1 SNHLY and CDR2 FYNNEI. Trimming removed 2 bases from V and 4 bases from J; junction bases left unmatched: 8. This CDR3 contains 16 residues. The CDR3 DNA sequence: TGTGCCAGCAGTGAAAATAGCGGGAGCTGGGGAGAGACCCAGTACTTC. As protein: CASSENSGSWGETQYF.

This clone turned up a few times. The chain is built from TRBV5-1 and TRBJ2-7; tentatively, D is TRBD2 (5 bases). Per the germline V gene, CDR1 is SGHRS and CDR2 is YFSETQ. The CDR3 extends over 17 amino acids. Trimming cost V 3 bases and J 3 bases, with 22 bases left between them. The CDR3 protein is CASSSTLDPTGVYEQYF. CDR3 nucleotide sequence: TGCGCCAGCAGCTCCACACTAGATCCCACGGGCGTCTACGAGCAGTACTTC.

The chain employs TRBV11-2 and TRBJ2-7; TRBD1 matches 8 bases. V shed 8 bases and J 3 bases; nucleotides not matched to a gene: 9. The germline CDR1 and CDR2 sequences are SGHAT and FQNNGV. This CDR3 region has 14 residues. For the CDR3, the DNA is TGTGCCAGCTACCCGGGGACAGGTGTCTACGAGCAGTACTTC. Protein sequence: CASYPGTGVYEQYF.

The chain has TRBV10-2 and TRBJ1-5, with D maybe TRBD1 (6 bases). Germline CDR1 WSHSY, CDR2 SAAADI. V was shortened by 4 bases and J by 6 bases, with 16 bases between the two germline ends. CDR3 size: 15 residues. The CDR3 DNA sequence: TGCGCCAGCAGTGGACAGGCTCATGCGGCTCAGCCCCAGCATTTT. This encodes CASSGQAHAAQPQHF.

For the CDR3, the DNA is TGTGCCAGTAGTCGTAGGATAGATACGCAGTATTTT. The encoded protein is CASSRRIDTQYF. This chain links TRBV19 with TRBJ2-3; D is uncertain. The CDR3 is made up of 12 amino acids. Germline lookup yields CDR1 LNHDA and CDR2 SQIVND (reference sequence). With 5 bases removed from V and 5 bases from J, the gap between germline ends came to 8 bases. Full variable domain (missing parts from reference TRBV19 and TRBJ2-3): DGGITQSPKYLFRKEGQNVTLSCEQNLNHDAMYWYRQDPGQGLRLIYYSQIVNDFQKGDIAEGYSVSREKKESFPLTVTSAQKNPTAFYLCASSRRIDTQYFGPGTRLTVL.

The chain couples TRBV7-2 to TRBJ2-3, with 16 bases fitting TRBD2. The CDR3 contains 19 residues. Germline CDR1 reads SGHTA; CDR2 reads FQGNSA. V dropped 5 bases and J dropped 3; count of bases not matched to a gene: 11. The CDR3 DNA reads TGTGCCAGCAGCCAAAGAGGGACTAGCGGGGGGGTGGGAACAGATACGCAGTATTTT. It yields the protein CASSQRGTSGGVGTDTQYF.

The rearrangement links TRBV5-8 to TRBJ1-1; 9 nucleotides line up with TRBD1. Germline CDR1 is SGHTS and CDR2 is YDEGEE. This CDR3 spans 16 amino acids. The junction had 10 bases not matched to a gene; V was cut back by 2 bases and J by 5 bases. CDR3 sequence: CASSFSWGQGWTEAFF. The CDR3 nucleotides are TGTGCCAGCAGCTTCAGTTGGGGACAGGGCTGGACTGAAGCTTTCTTT.